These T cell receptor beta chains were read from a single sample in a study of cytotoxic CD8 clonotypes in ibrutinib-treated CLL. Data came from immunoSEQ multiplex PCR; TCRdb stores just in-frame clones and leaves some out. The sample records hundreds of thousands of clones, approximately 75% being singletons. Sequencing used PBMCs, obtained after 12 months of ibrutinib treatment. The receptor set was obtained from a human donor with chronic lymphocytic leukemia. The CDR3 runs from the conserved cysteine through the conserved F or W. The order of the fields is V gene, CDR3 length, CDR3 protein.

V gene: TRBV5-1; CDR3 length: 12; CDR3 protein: CASGEIRNEQFF
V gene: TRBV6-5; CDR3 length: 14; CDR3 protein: CASSADRGSYEQYF
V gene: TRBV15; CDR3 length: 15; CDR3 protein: CATSRQTGEVYEQYF
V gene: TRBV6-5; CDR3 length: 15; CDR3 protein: CASSKLAGDPYEQYF
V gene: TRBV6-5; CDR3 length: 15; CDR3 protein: CASMAIGASTDTQYF
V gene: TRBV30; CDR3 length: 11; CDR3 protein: CAWSVGREQFF
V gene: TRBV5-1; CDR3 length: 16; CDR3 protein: CASSPSLTGSTDTQYF
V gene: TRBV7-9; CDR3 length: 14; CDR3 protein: CASMQGSYGSPLHF
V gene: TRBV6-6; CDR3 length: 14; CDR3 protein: CASSSGLYAGELFF
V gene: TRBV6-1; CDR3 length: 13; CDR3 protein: CASSERVVNIQYF
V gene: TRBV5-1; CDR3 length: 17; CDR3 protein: CASSLGIAGPNTGELFF
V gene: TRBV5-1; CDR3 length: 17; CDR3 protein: CASSLELAGGPGETQYF
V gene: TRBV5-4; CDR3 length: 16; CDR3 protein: CASRGNSGQLNTEAFF
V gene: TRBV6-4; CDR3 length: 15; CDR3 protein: CASSEDQGSTDTQYF
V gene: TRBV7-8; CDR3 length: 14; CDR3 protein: CASSPRVRVGEQFF
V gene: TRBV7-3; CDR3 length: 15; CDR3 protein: CASSLVAGDYNEQFF
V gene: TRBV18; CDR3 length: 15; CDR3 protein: CASSPGSLGNYGYTF
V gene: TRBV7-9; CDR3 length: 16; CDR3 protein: CASSSWDRGSLYEQYF
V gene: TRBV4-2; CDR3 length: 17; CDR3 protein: CASSQEFGAVSGNTIYF
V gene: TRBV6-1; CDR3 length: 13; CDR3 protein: CASTFRPYYGYTF